The T cell receptor (beta chain) under discussion was sequenced for a study of radiation and T cells in renal cell carcinoma. Time point denoted: blood 2 weeks post-SBRT. Treatment given: 15 Gy SBRT to primary tumor, nephrectomy 4 weeks later. Radiation-treated patients gave blood at baseline, week 2 and week 4. Generated by immunoSEQ multiplex PCR, the TCRdb table keeps only in-frame clones and is missing some. The profile shows just over 150,000 clones, around 90% of them singletons. V lost 6 bases, J lost 4 bases, and 15 bases lay in between. This CDR3 comprises 14 residues. The germline V gene has CDR1 KGHSH and CDR2 LQKENI.

The chain couples TRBV18 to TRBJ1-2; TRBD1 is a possible D gene (5 bases). The sample here was blood, taken from a patient whose treatment included radiotherapy and nephrectomy. The clonotype originates from a woman aged 45-65 years with renal cell carcinoma. The CDR3 region is CASSRKDNSYGYTF. CDR3 sequence (DNA): TGTGCCAGCTCCAGAAAGGACAACTCCTATGGCTACACCTTC.